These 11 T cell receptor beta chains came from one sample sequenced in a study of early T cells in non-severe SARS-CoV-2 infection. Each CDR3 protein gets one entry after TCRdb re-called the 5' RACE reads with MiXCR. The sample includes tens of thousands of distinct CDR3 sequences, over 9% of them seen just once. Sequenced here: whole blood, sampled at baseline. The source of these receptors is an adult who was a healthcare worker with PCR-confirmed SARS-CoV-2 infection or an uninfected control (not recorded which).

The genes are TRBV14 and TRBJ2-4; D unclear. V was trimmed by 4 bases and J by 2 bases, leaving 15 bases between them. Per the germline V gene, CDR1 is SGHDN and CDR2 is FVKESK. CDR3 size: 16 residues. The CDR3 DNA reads TGTGCCAGCAGCCCTACCGCTGTGGGGACCAAAAACATTCAGTACTTC. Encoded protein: CASSPTAVGTKNIQYF.

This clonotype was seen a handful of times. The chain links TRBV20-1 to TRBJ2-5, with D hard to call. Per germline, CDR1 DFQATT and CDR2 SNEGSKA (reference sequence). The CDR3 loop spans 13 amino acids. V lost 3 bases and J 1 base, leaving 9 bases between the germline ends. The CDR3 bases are TGCAGTGCTAGTATGACGGGCCAAGAGACCCAGTACTTC. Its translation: CSASMTGQETQYF.

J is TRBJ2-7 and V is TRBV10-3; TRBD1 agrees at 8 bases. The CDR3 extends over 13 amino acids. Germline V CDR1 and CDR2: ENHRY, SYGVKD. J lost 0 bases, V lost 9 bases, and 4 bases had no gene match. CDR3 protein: CAIGQGISYEQYF. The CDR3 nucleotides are TGTGCCATAGGACAGGGTATCTCCTACGAGCAGTACTTC.

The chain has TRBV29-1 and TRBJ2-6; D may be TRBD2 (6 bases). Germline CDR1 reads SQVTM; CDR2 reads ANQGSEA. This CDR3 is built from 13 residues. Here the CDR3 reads CSIGGSGANVLTF. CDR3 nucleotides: TGCTCAATCGGGGGCTCTGGGGCCAACGTCCTGACTTTC.

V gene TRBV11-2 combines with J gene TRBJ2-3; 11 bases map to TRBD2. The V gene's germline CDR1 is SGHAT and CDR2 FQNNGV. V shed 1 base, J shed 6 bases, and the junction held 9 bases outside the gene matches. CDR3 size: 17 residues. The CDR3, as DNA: TGTGCCAGCAGCTTAGCCGGGACTAGCGGAATCACTGATACGCAGTATTTT. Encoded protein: CASSLAGTSGITDTQYF. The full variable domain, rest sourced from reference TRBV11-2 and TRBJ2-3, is EAGVAQSPRYKIIEKRQSVAFWCNPISGHATLYWYQQILGQGPKLLIQFQNNGVVDDSQLPKDRFSAERLKGVDSTLKIQPAKLEDSAVYLCASSLAGTSGITDTQYFGPGTRLTVL.

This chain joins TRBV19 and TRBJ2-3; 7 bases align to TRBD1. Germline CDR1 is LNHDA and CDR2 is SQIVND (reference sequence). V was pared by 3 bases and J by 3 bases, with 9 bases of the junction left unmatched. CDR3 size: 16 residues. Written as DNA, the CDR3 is TGTGCCAGTAGTATGGACAGGTCCTTTGTGACAGATACGCAGTATTTT. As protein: CASSMDRSFVTDTQYF.

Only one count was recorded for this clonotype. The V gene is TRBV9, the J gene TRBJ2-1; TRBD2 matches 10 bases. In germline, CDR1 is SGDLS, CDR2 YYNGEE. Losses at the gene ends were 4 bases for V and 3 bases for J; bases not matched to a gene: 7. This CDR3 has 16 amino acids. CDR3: CASSYSGTSVYNEQFF. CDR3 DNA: TGTGCCAGCAGCTATTCCGGGACTAGCGTCTACAATGAGCAGTTCTTC.

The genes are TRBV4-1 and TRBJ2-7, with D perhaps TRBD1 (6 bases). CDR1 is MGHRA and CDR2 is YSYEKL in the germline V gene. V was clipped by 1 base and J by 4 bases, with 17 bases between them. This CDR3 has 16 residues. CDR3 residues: CASSQVEGRGGYEQYF. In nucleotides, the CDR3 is TGCGCCAGCAGCCAAGTTGAGGGACGAGGGGGATACGAGCAGTACTTC.

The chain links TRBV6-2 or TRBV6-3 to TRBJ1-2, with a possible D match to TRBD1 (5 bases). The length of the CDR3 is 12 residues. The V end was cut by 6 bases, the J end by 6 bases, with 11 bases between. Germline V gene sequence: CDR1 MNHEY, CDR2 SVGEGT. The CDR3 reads CASSRGSDGYTF. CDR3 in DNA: TGTGCCAGCAGCCGGGGGAGCGATGGCTACACCTTC.

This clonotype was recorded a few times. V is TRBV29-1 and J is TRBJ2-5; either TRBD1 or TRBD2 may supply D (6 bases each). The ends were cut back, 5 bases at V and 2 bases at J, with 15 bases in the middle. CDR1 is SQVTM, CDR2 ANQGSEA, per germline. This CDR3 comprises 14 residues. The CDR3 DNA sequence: TGCAGCGTTCTAGGAGGGGGGTGGCAAGAGACCCAGTACTTC. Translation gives CSVLGGGWQETQYF.

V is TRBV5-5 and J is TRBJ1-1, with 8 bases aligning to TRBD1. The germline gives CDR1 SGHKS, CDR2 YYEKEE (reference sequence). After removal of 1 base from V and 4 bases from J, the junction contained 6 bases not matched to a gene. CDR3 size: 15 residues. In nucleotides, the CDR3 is TGTGCCAGCAGCTTGAGGACAGGGACCGGCACTGAAGCTTTCTTT. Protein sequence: CASSLRTGTGTEAFF.